Listed here are 16 T cell receptor beta chains from one sample, sequenced in a study of T cell responses to AZD1222 COVID-19 vaccine. Some clones are missing from TCRdb's copy, which holds only in-frame ones; the method was immunoSEQ multiplex PCR. The profile shows approximately 120,000 clones, more than 85% of them singletons. The starting material was peripheral blood, obtained on day 0 of AZD1222 vaccination. The receptors stem from an adult in good health.

The V and J genes are TRBV28 and TRBJ1-3, with no clear D. The ends were cut back, 6 bases at V and 0 bases at J, with 9 bases in the middle. Germline V CDR1 and CDR2: MDHEN, SYDVKM. The CDR3 has 14 amino acids. CDR3 region: CASSRRSSGNTIYF. The CDR3 nucleotides are TGTGCCAGCAGCCGACGGAGCTCTGGAAACACCATATATTTT.

The genes are TRBV4-2 and TRBJ2-1; TRBD1 agrees at 7 bases. V dropped 0 bases and J dropped 0; count of bases not matched to a gene: 2. CDR1 and CDR2 (germline): LGHNA, YNFKEQ. The CDR3 is 16 residues long. CDR3 loop: CASSQDGTVSYNEQFF. In nucleotides, the CDR3 is TGTGCCAGCAGCCAAGATGGGACAGTCTCCTACAATGAGCAGTTCTTC.

The CDR3: CASSLENRVRVQETQYF. The CDR3, as DNA: TGTGCCAGCAGCTTAGAAAATAGGGTCAGGGTCCAAGAGACCCAGTACTTC. V and J are TRBV7-9 and TRBJ2-5; tentatively, D is TRBD1 (5 bases). There are 17 residues in the CDR3. The germline V gene has CDR1 SEHNR and CDR2 FQNEAQ (reference sequence). With 1 base removed from V and 1 base from J, the gap between germline ends came to 16 bases. Based on the CDR3 plus reference TRBV7-9 and TRBJ2-5, the full variable domain is DTGVSQNPRHKITKRGQNVTFRCDPISEHNRLYWYRQTLGQGPEFLTYFQNEAQLEKSRLLSDRFSAERPKGSFSTLEIQRTEQGDSAMYLCASSLENRVRVQETQYFGPGTRLLVL.

CDR3 amino acids: CASSSRQGGPRIMNTEAFF. DNA for the CDR3: TGTGCCAGCAGCTCTCGACAGGGGGGCCCGCGAATTATGAACACTGAAGCTTTCTTT. The rearrangement uses TRBV11-2 and TRBJ1-1; the match to TRBD1 covers 9 bases. Trimming removed 4 bases from V and 0 bases from J; junction bases left unmatched: 15. The CDR3 is 19 amino acids. Germline CDR1 and CDR2: SGHAT and FQNNGV.

The chain couples TRBV10-3 to TRBJ2-1; TRBD2 aligns across 10 bases. V gave up 11 bases and J gave up 5 bases; unmatched junction bases: 12. The CDR3 is made up of 15 amino acids. CDR1 is ENHRY and CDR2 is SYGVKD in the germline V gene. The CDR3 sequence: CASRSGRNDHNEQFF. CDR3 bases: TGTGCCTCCCGTAGCGGGAGGAATGATCACAATGAGCAGTTCTTC.

The chain uses TRBV5-1 and TRBJ2-2; D not certain. The V end lost 2 bases, the J end lost 0 bases, and 5 bases lay between the germline ends. There are 14 residues in the CDR3. Germline assignment: CDR1 SGHRS and CDR2 YFSETQ. In DNA form, the CDR3 reads TGCGCCAGCAGCTTAGACGCGAACACCGGGGAGCTGTTTTTT. It encodes CASSLDANTGELFF.

This clone was seen once. The rearrangement uses TRBV5-8 and TRBJ1-3; D is unresolved. This CDR3 spans 10 amino acids. Germline assignment: CDR1 SGHTS and CDR2 YDEGEE. The V end lost 7 bases, the J end lost 1 base, and 0 bases lay between the germline ends. The CDR3 here is CASSGNTIYF. CDR3 DNA sequence: TGTGCCAGCTCTGGAAACACCATATATTTT.

The chain is built from TRBV7-9 and TRBJ2-7; no clear D gene. From germline, CDR1 is SEHNR and CDR2 FQNEAQ (reference sequence). Trimming cost V 4 bases and J 3 bases, with 10 bases left between them. The CDR3 loop spans 13 amino acids. CDR3 in amino acids: CASSSDGHYEQYF. CDR3 DNA sequence: TGTGCCAGCAGCTCGGACGGCCACTACGAGCAGTACTTC.

The rearrangement joins TRBV30 to TRBJ1-4; unclear D gene. The germline V gene encodes CDR1 GTSNPN and CDR2 SVGIG (reference sequence). The ends were cut back, 3 bases at V and 0 bases at J, with 23 bases in the middle. This CDR3 spans 19 amino acids. The DNA for the CDR3 is TGTGCCTGGAGCGCCCAGCGGGGTTCAGATAAGGCAACTAATGAAAAACTGTTTTTT. Protein product: CAWSAQRGSDKATNEKLFF.

This clone was counted a single time. The DNA of the CDR3 is TGTGCCAGCAGTCGACAGGGTCTACAGCCCCAGCATTTT. Encoded protein: CASSRQGLQPQHF. V and J are TRBV28 and TRBJ1-5; the match to TRBD1 covers 7 bases. The CDR3 consists of 13 residues. Germline V gives CDR1 MDHEN, CDR2 SYDVKM. The V gene end was trimmed by 5 bases and the J gene end by 7 bases; junction bases not matched to a gene: 5.

Points on this clone: This CDR3 is also generated by other DNA sequences in the sample. J is TRBJ1-4 and V is TRBV15; D perhaps matches TRBD1 (5 bases). The germline gives CDR1 LNHNV, CDR2 YYDKDF (reference sequence). The CDR3 sequence is 15 residues long. Trimming took 1 base from V and 7 from J, leaving 13 bases between them. The CDR3 bases are TGTGCCACCAGCAGAGGGGGGGGAGGATCTGAAAAACTGTTTTTT. It specifies CATSRGGGGSEKLFF.

The chain couples TRBV19 to TRBJ2-2; perhaps TRBD1 as D (5 bases). The CDR3 totals 16 residues. Germline CDR1 is LNHDA and CDR2 is SQIVND (reference sequence). The ends were cut back, 7 bases at V and 0 bases at J, with 15 bases in the middle. Here the CDR3 reads CASKAGSPTNTGELFF. Here the CDR3 DNA reads TGTGCCAGTAAAGCAGGGTCCCCAACGAACACCGGGGAGCTGTTTTTT.

V gene TRBV12-3 or TRBV12-4 combines with J gene TRBJ1-1; no firm D call. V was cut by 7 bases and J by 1 base, with 7 bases left in between. This CDR3 has 12 residues. This CDR3 is CASTPSNTEAFF. Written as DNA, the CDR3 is TGTGCCAGCACCCCGTCGAACACTGAAGCTTTCTTT.

The rearrangement links TRBV19 to TRBJ1-5; no clear D gene. Germline V lookup: CDR1 LNHDA, CDR2 SQIVND (reference sequence). This CDR3 has 14 residues. Trimming took 3 bases from V and 4 from J, leaving 10 bases between them. DNA of the CDR3: TGTGCCAGTAGTATTTTCACGGGTAATCAGCCCCAGCATTTT. Translating gives CASSIFTGNQPQHF.

The chain recombines TRBV7-3 with TRBJ2-1; TRBD2 aligns across 8 bases. Unmatched junction bases numbered 8, after V lost 1 base and J lost 9 bases. Germline V gene sequence: CDR1 SGHTA, CDR2 FQGTGA. The CDR3 has 15 residues. CDR3 residues: CASSLSIAGSGEQFF. The DNA for the CDR3 is TGTGCCAGCAGCTTAAGTATAGCGGGATCCGGTGAGCAGTTCTTC.

The chain combines TRBV24-1 with TRBJ1-5; tentative D call: TRBD1 (5 bases). CDR3 length equals 14 residues. The V end was cut by 3 bases, the J end by 7 bases, with 12 bases between. CDR1 and CDR2 from the germline V gene are KGHDR and SFDVKD. The CDR3 sequence is CATSDAGVEQPQHF. The CDR3 DNA is TGTGCCACCAGTGATGCGGGGGTAGAGCAGCCCCAGCATTTT.